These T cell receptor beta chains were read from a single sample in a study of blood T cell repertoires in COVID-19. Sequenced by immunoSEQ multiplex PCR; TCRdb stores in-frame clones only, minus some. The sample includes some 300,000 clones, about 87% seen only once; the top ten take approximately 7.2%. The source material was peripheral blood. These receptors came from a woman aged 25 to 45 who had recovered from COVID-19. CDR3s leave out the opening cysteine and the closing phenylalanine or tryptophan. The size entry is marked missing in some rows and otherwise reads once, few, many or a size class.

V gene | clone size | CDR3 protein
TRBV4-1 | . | ASSSTRGYT
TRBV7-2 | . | ASSFPRETDTQY
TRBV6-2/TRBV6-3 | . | ASSYLRGTSNSGNTIY
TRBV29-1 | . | SVGGNSYEQY
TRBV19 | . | ASSIRRATGSNTEAF
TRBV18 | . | ASSPTGRDSPLH
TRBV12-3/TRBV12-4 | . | ASSPTSRGELF
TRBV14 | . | ASSQTSGDNEQF
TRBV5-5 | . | ASLEEPNYGYT
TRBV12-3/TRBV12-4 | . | ASSTRGTGELF
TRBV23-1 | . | ASSQFRGTNEKLF
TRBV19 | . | ASSIGPNQPQH
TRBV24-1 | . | ATSDLFEAGTGGRETQY
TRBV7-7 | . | ASSDPTSGGNEQF
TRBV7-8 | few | ASSFGRRANTGELF
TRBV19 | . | ASSIQRLAF
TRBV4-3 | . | ASSQVAQKVFGGEKLF
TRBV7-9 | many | ASLGGSYNSPLH
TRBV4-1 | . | ASSQEWHRGMVSEAF
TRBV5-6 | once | ASSRTGLTDTQY
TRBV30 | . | ALTGPEGNIQY
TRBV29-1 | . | SVATGNTQY
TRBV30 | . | AWSVGGPTGQPQH
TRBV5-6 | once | ASSSRGRGTDTQY
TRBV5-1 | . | ASSSTGSNYGYT
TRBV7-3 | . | ATSGMNTEAF
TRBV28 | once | ASRTEQYEKLF
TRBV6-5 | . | ASSYSTGEMNTEAF
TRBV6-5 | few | ASSGRIDGYT
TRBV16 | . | ASSQPGTGGYEQY
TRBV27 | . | ASSLSRNYGYT
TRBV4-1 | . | ASGPANTEAF
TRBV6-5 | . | ASMLLAGKTGELF
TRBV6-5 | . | ASREIATGELF
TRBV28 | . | ASSQLPSGGHEQF
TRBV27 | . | ASSPLPSGNEKLF
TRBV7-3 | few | ASSLRTGNTGELF
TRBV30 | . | AWSAKDRLNTEAF
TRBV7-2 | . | ASSSRQGANNSPLH
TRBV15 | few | ATSFRVLGSNQPQH
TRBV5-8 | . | ASSWGTGTWGETQY
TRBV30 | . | AWTKGRRTEAF
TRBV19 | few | ASSLARGGYGSPLH
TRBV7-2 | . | ASSTGQGRNEKLF
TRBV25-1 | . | ASSEFRGVETDTQY
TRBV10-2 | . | AFVQGDYNEQF
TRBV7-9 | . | ASSTGTVNEKLF
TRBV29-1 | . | SAPGGQGQTEAF
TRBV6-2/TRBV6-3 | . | ASIPISGGVDTQY
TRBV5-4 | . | ASSLQGDGDTQY
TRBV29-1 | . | SATPGTGPDTQY
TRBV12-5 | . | ASGRDTGELF
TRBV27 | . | ASSIQVNSPLH
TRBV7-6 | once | ASSLGQGGEAF
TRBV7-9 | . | ASSLGRGDWNTEAF
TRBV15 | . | ATSRDATGIMNTEAF
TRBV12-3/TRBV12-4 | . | ASSLAGIYEQY